Presented here are 28 T cell receptor beta chains from one specimen sequenced in a study of T cell repertoires in cytomegalovirus infection. Antigen specificity for these receptors is unknown. TCRdb re-called the reads through MiXCR, storing one row per CDR3 protein. This table holds approximately 770,000 distinct CDR3 sequences, 25% to 30% found once. The sample was cultured CD8+ T cells from PBMCs, taken from culture after CMV antigen stimulation. The receptors were gathered from a human donor in good health (CMV status not recorded). Some clones in this sample may be carry-over from other donors' samples.

A few counts support this clonotype. The V gene is TRBV7-9, the J gene TRBJ2-5; D is possibly TRBD1 or TRBD2 (5 bases each). Germline assignment: CDR1 SEHNR and CDR2 FQNEAQ (reference sequence). The CDR3 is 15 amino acids. The germline V and J ends were trimmed by 5 bases and 5 bases, with 18 bases remaining between them. The CDR3 loop reads CASSEAGTRLETQYF. CDR3 DNA: TGTGCCAGCAGCGAAGCCGGGACCCGGTTGGAGACCCAGTACTTC.

Worth noting for this clonotype: Without the conserved terminal phenylalanine or tryptophan, this CDR3 likely stems from a read error. This sequence joins TRBV7-8 and TRBJ2-3; 8 bases align to TRBD2. CDR1 is SGHVS, CDR2 FQNEAQ, per germline. V was pared by 3 bases and J by 7 bases, with 6 bases of the junction left unmatched. CDR3 length: 14 amino acids. The CDR3 protein is CASSFGLATYTQYL. CDR3 nucleotides: TGTGCCAGCAGCTTTGGACTAGCTACATATACGCAGTATCTT.

The sample holds a few counts of this clonotype. V gene TRBV10-3 combines with J gene TRBJ1-5, with D maybe TRBD1 (6 bases). Per germline, CDR1 ENHRY and CDR2 SYGVKD. The CDR3 extends over 15 amino acids. Trimming took 10 bases from V and 0 from J, leaving 16 bases between them. The CDR3 region is CATSARGASNQPQHF. Here the CDR3 DNA reads TGTGCCACCTCCGCCCGGGGGGCTAGCAATCAGCCCCAGCATTTT.

The chain combines TRBV27 with TRBJ1-1; D unclear. This CDR3 region has 12 residues. Germline loops: CDR1 MNHEY, CDR2 SMNVEV (reference sequence). Trimming took 6 bases from V and 5 from J, leaving 10 bases between them. This CDR3 reads CASRLGRTEAFF. CDR3 in DNA: TGTGCCAGCAGGTTGGGGAGGACTGAAGCTTTCTTT.

A few counts support this clonotype. Written as DNA, the CDR3 is TGTGCCAGCAGCTTAGTCGCGACAGGGGGCGCAAAAGAAGGGCCCTACGAGCAGTACTTC. Amino acids: CASSLVATGGAKEGPYEQYF. This chain uses TRBV7-9 with TRBJ2-7, with 10 nucleotides matching TRBD1. The V gene's germline CDR1 is SEHNR and CDR2 FQNEAQ (reference sequence). The CDR3 consists of 20 residues. Unmatched junction bases numbered 17, after V lost 1 base and J lost 2 bases.

V is TRBV4-1 and J is TRBJ1-1; D possibly corresponds to TRBD1 (5 bases). Germline V gives CDR1 MGHRA, CDR2 YSYEKL. The CDR3 runs 14 residues. Trimming took off 3 bases at V and 5 bases at J, with 13 bases between the two ends. The CDR3: CASSHGTMGTEAFF. The CDR3, as DNA: TGCGCCAGCAGCCACGGGACTATGGGAACTGAAGCTTTCTTT.

The chain combines TRBV19 with TRBJ2-1; a possible D gene is TRBD1 (6 bases). CDR3 length: 15 residues. CDR1 LNHDA and CDR2 SQIVND come from the germline V gene (reference sequence). The V and J ends lost 0 bases and 6 bases respectively, with 12 bases between them. The CDR3 here is CASSIDRGLLNEQFF. The CDR3 region has the DNA TGTGCCAGTAGTATAGACAGGGGTTTGCTCAATGAGCAGTTCTTC.

The table lists this clonotype with many counts. The CDR3 DNA follows: TGTGCCAGCAGCTTAGGCGGTGGCGGGCCCGACACCGGGGAGCTGTTTTTT. Translation: CASSLGGGGPDTGELFF. The V call is TRBV7-6, the J call TRBJ2-2; TRBD2 is a possible D gene (5 bases). The germline gives CDR1 SGHVS, CDR2 FNYEAQ. V lost 1 base and J 3 bases, leaving 15 bases between the germline ends. The CDR3 has 17 residues.

V usage is TRBV9 and J usage is TRBJ1-2, with TRBD1 matching over 8 bases. Losses at the gene ends were 3 bases for V and 5 bases for J; bases not matched to a gene: 21. Germline loops: CDR1 SGDLS, CDR2 YYNGEE. CDR3 length equals 19 residues. CDR3 bases: TGTGCCAGCAGCGACCGGATAGGGGACAGGAAAGGGGGTGATTATGGCTACACCTTC. It codes for CASSDRIGDRKGGDYGYTF.

As concerns this clonotype: The junction does not match germline at one end; this may be a read error. The chain joins TRBV13 to TRBJ2-7; D might be TRBD1 (6 bases). Germline lookup yields CDR1 PRHDT and CDR2 FYEKMQ (reference sequence). The CDR3 contains 14 residues. The CDR3 loop is CANSLRVDSYEQYF. The CDR3 DNA reads TGTGCCAACAGCTTAAGGGTGGACAGCTACGAGCAGTACTTC.

This clonotype turned up a few times. V is TRBV27 and J is TRBJ2-1, with a weak D call TRBD2 (6 bases). V gave up 5 bases and J gave up 0 bases, with 8 bases separating them. In germline, CDR1 is MNHEY, CDR2 SMNVEV (reference sequence). CDR3 size: 14 residues. CDR3 coding DNA: TGTGCCAGCAGTGCGGGACCCTCCTACAATGAGCAGTTCTTC. Translated, it gives CASSAGPSYNEQFF.

A few counts support this clonotype. This chain links TRBV7-9 with TRBJ2-1; D possibly corresponds to TRBD2 (6 bases). Germline V lookup: CDR1 SEHNR, CDR2 FQNEAQ (reference sequence). V was cut by 5 bases and J by 4 bases, with 15 bases left in between. The CDR3 length is 15 residues. CDR3 sequence reads: CASSKPGLGYNEQFF. The CDR3 DNA is TGTGCCAGCAGCAAACCGGGACTGGGATACAATGAGCAGTTCTTC.

This sequence joins TRBV4-1 and TRBJ2-1; possible D gene TRBD1, 5 bases. Germline assignment: CDR1 MGHRA and CDR2 YSYEKL. CDR3 length: 15 amino acids. Trimming stripped 1 base from V and 6 bases from J, with 13 bases between. The CDR3 coding sequence is TGCGCCAGCAGCCAAGCCCCACAGGCCTCCAATGAGCAGTTCTTC. This gives the protein CASSQAPQASNEQFF.

V and J are TRBV5-4 and TRBJ2-1; 11 positions match TRBD2. Germline loops: CDR1 SGHNT, CDR2 YYREEE (reference sequence). V shed 1 base and J 6 bases; nucleotides not matched to a gene: 6. The CDR3 covers 16 residues. CDR3 region: CASSLPSGGPANEQFF. The CDR3 DNA sequence: TGTGCCAGCAGCTTGCCTAGCGGGGGGCCCGCCAATGAGCAGTTCTTC.

This sequence joins TRBV7-9 and TRBJ2-1; the D gene could be TRBD1 or TRBD2 (6 bases each). Germline assignment: CDR1 SEHNR and CDR2 FQNEAQ (reference sequence). There are 14 residues in the CDR3. V lost 4 bases to trimming and J lost 12 bases, with 19 bases between them. CDR3 bases: TGTGCCAGCAGCTCCGGACAGTGGGGGGCGAGGCAGTTCTTC. This sequence encodes CASSSGQWGARQFF.

This clonotype was seen repeatedly, ten times or more. The V call is TRBV7-9, the J call TRBJ2-1; 7 bases line up with TRBD1. The germline V gene encodes CDR1 SEHNR and CDR2 FQNEAQ (reference sequence). The CDR3 has 15 residues. With V trimmed by 5 bases and J by 2 bases, 6 bases remained unmatched. This CDR3 reads CASSQTGNPYNEQFF. DNA of the CDR3: TGTGCCAGCAGCCAGACAGGGAACCCCTACAATGAGCAGTTCTTC.

Only a few counts were recorded for this clonotype. V is TRBV7-9 and J is TRBJ1-4, with D possibly TRBD1 on 6 matching bases. The germline gives CDR1 SEHNR, CDR2 FQNEAQ (reference sequence). Trimming removed 7 bases from V and 0 bases from J, with 12 bases in between. The CDR3 loop spans 15 amino acids. CDR3: CASTPEGATNEKLFF. In DNA, the CDR3 is TGTGCCAGCACCCCTGAGGGGGCAACTAATGAAAAACTGTTTTTT.

The chain recombines TRBV7-2 with TRBJ2-2; no clear D. Germline V gives CDR1 SGHTA, CDR2 FQGNSA. V shed 7 bases and J shed 1 base, with 10 bases lying between them. The CDR3 runs 14 residues. CDR3 bases: TGTGCCAGCATTCATGGGGTGAACACCGGGGAGCTGTTTTTT. Translating gives CASIHGVNTGELFF.

This rearrangement joins TRBV3-1 to TRBJ2-1; TRBD1 matches at 8 bases. The CDR3 has 16 residues. The V and J ends lost 0 bases and 5 bases, in that order; junction bases with no gene match: 6. Per germline, CDR1 LGHDT and CDR2 YNNKEL (reference sequence). For the CDR3, the DNA is TGTGCCAGCAGCCAAGATCCAGGGGGCATTAACAATGAGCAGTTCTTC. It encodes CASSQDPGGINNEQFF.

This clonotype has only one observation. This rearrangement joins TRBV29-1 to TRBJ1-2; D possibly corresponds to TRBD1 (5 bases). The length of the CDR3 is 13 residues. V was cut by 2 bases and J by 1 base, with 8 bases left in between. Germline-derived CDR1 and CDR2 are SQVTM and ANQGSEA. The CDR3 protein is CSVELTDNYGYTF. Here the CDR3 DNA reads TGCAGCGTTGAACTGACAGATAACTATGGCTACACCTTC.

The V gene is TRBV24-1, the J gene TRBJ2-1; 9 positions agree with TRBD1. This CDR3 is 14 amino acids long. Germline values: CDR1 KGHDR, CDR2 SFDVKD. V lost 5 bases and J lost 8; bases outside the gene matches: 6. In nucleotides, the CDR3 is TGTGCCACCAGTGTAGGGACAGGGTTCTATGAGCAGTTCTTC. Translated: CATSVGTGFYEQFF.

V usage is TRBV10-3 and J usage is TRBJ2-5, with a weak D call TRBD1 (5 bases). The CDR3 is made up of 13 amino acids. The ends were cut back, 7 bases at V and 4 bases at J, with 13 bases in the middle. Germline assignment: CDR1 ENHRY and CDR2 SYGVKD. The CDR3 DNA sequence: TGTGCCATCAACCCAGGGTGGGGAGAGACCCAGTACTTC. Amino acid sequence: CAINPGWGETQYF.

This clonotype was recorded a few times. The chain links TRBV4-1 to TRBJ2-7; the D call may be TRBD1 or TRBD2 (6 bases each). The CDR3 is 13 residues long. Trimming stripped 4 bases from V and 9 bases from J, with 16 bases between. CDR1 and CDR2 from the germline V gene are MGHRA and YSYEKL. Here the CDR3 DNA reads TGCGCCAGCAGCCGGGGGGCAGAAACGGTGCAGTACTTC. It specifies CASSRGAETVQYF.

This clonotype was seen a handful of times. J is TRBJ2-3 and V is TRBV7-9; D perhaps matches TRBD2 (5 bases). The germline gives CDR1 SEHNR, CDR2 FQNEAQ (reference sequence). The CDR3 loop spans 14 amino acids. V was pared by 1 base and J by 4 bases, with 9 bases between. In DNA form, the CDR3 reads TGTGCCAGCAGCTTAGTAGAGGGTCCAGATACGCAGTATTTT. This translates into CASSLVEGPDTQYF.

The chain carries TRBV4-1 and TRBJ1-6, with D possibly being TRBD1 (6 bases). Trimming left V 0 bases short and J 8 bases short, with 14 bases between. Germline-derived CDR1 and CDR2 are MGHRA and YSYEKL. This CDR3 is 16 amino acids long. The CDR3 DNA follows: TGCGCCAGCAGCCAAGATCCCCACAGGGTGGATTCACCCCTCCACTTT. Translation: CASSQDPHRVDSPLHF.

The gene calls are TRBV27 and TRBJ2-7, with D unresolved. The ends were cut back, 2 bases at V and 0 bases at J, with 5 bases in the middle. Germline V gene lookup returns CDR1 MNHEY and CDR2 SMNVEV (reference sequence). CDR3 length equals 13 residues. CDR3 residues: CASSLKISYEQYF. CDR3 bases: TGTGCCAGCAGTTTAAAAATCTCCTACGAGCAGTACTTC.

The sample holds a few counts of this clonotype. The V gene is TRBV28, the J gene TRBJ2-3, with D perhaps matching TRBD1 (5 bases). Trimming removed 5 bases from V and 0 bases from J, with 12 bases in between. The CDR3 is 15 residues long. Germline V gives CDR1 MDHEN, CDR2 SYDVKM. The CDR3 here is CASSLTELSTDTQYF. CDR3 in DNA: TGTGCCAGCAGTCTGACAGAACTGAGCACAGATACGCAGTATTTT.

The sample holds one count of this clonotype. The V and J genes are TRBV29-1 and TRBJ2-7; D unclear. Germline V CDR1 and CDR2: SQVTM, ANQGSEA. This CDR3 contains 12 residues. The V end was cut by 3 bases, the J end by 7 bases, with 13 bases between. The CDR3 protein is CSVESYIGEQYF. CDR3 coding DNA: TGCAGCGTTGAGTCATATATAGGGGAGCAGTACTTC.